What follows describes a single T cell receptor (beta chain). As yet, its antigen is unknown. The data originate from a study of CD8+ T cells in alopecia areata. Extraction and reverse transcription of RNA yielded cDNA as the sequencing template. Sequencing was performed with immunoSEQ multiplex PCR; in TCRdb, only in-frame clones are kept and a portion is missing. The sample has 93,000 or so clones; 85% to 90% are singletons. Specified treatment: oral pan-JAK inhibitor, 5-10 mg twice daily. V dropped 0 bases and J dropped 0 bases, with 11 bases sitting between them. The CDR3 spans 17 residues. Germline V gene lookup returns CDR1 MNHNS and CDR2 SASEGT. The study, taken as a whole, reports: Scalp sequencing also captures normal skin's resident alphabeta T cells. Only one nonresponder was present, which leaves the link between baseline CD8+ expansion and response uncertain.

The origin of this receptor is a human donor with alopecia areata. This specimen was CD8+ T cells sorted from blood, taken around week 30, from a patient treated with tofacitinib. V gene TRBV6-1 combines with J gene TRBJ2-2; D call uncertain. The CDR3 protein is CASSEAQWDPNTGELFF. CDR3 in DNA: TGTGCCAGCAGTGAAGCCCAATGGGATCCGAACACCGGGGAGCTGTTTTTT.